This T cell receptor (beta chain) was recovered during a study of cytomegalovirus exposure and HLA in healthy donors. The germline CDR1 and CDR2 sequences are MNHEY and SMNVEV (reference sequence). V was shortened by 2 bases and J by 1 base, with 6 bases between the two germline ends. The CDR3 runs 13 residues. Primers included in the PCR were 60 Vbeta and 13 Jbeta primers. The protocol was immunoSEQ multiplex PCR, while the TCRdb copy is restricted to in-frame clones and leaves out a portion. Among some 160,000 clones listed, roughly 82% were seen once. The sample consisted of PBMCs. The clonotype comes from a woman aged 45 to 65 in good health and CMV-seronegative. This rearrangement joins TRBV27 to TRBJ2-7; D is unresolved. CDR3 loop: CASSLRVSYEQYF. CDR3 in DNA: TGTGCCAGCAGTTTAAGAGTGTCCTACGAGCAGTACTTC.